This TCR beta chain was sequenced in a study of cytomegalovirus exposure and HLA in healthy donors. Study-wide points: Associated with cytomegalovirus, according to the listing, were some 180 TCR beta chains.

Comment on this clone: Its antigen is currently unknown.

Trimming pared 4 bases from V and 9 bases from J, leaving 10 bases between. The CDR3 extends over 12 amino acids. Germline V gives CDR1 SGHAT, CDR2 FQNNGV. PCR primers comprised 60 Vbeta and 13 Jbeta primers. Only in-frame clones appear in the TCRdb table, and some are missing; sequencing was by immunoSEQ multiplex PCR. The data hold 270,000 or so clones, with 85% to 95% observed a single time. J is TRBJ2-1 and V is TRBV11-2; D call uncertain. The receptor was derived from a girl under 10 years old in good health and CMV-seronegative. Sequencing was done on a sample of PBMCs. The CDR3 DNA follows: TGTGCCAGCAGCTCCCGGTTAAGTGAGCAGTTCTTC. Residues: CASSSRLSEQFF.